The TCR beta chain described here comes from a study of spatial heterogeneity in lung cancer. Study summary: Tumor-region counts of TCR transcripts tracked strongly with a T cell module score from matched bulk RNA-seq.

This CDR3 has 10 residues. The V gene's germline CDR1 is SEHNR and CDR2 FQNEAQ (reference sequence). The V end lost 5 bases, the J end lost 16 bases, and 12 bases lay between the germline ends. The time point: sample taken at primary tumor resection. Within the sample, this clonotype is large (0.1 to 1%). What it recognizes is unknown. The library protocol tagged each TCR cDNA with a unique molecular identifier. A single record per CDR3 protein comes from TCRdb applying MiXCR to the 5' RACE reads. The repertoire holds about 6,300 distinct CDR3 sequences, with about 1.5% as singletons. General study points: Estimated TCR-seq coverage of tumor T cells was only around 7% for alpha chains. For beta chains, the corresponding estimate was 12% to 15%. The study found that expanded intratumoral alpha and beta TCR counts tracked tumor mutation counts.

This receptor was obtained from a male donor with early-stage non-small cell lung cancer. The chain links TRBV7-9 to TRBJ1-5, with D possibly matching TRBD1 (5 bases). The material was lung tumor tissue, obtained at surgery. The CDR3 DNA sequence: TGTGCCAGCAGCCACCGGGACTTACATTTT. This codes for CASSHRDLHF.